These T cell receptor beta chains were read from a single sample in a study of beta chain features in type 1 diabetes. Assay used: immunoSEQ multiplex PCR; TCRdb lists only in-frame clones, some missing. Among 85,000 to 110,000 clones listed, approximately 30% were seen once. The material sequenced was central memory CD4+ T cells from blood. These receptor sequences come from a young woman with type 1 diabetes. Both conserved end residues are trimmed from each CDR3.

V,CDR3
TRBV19,ASSMLEGFNGYT
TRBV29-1,SVADGYT
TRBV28,ASRERRGYYEQY
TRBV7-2,ASSLASGSLVAF
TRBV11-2,ASRLGTGTFEEQF
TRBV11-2,ASSSYRGRGETQY
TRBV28,ASRSGGGGNQPQH
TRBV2,ASSERYSQPQH
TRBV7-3,ASSRTGPYQPDTQY
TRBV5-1,ASSERTGPTDTQY
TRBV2,ASSSLAGGGETQY
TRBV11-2,ASSSFIGTAANTEAF
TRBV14,ASSQVAGPSGEQF
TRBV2,ASSSGTVPFTDTQY
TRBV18,ASSPLSRAFTGELF
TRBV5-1,ASSFLSRAMNTEAF
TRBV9,ASSGTSGSPFTDTQY
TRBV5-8,ASSSGLAGDSGANVLT
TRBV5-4,ASSAGGGYNQPQH
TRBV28,ASRKGEKRYNEQF
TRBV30,AWSDPLHRDQGPQH
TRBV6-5,ASTRDGTDVNTIY
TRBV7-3,ASSPSGATDEQF
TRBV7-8,ASSLAGQGFEQF
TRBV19,ARRGQAHATFNIQY
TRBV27,ASRTGIYGYT
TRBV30,AWRKGVYTEAF
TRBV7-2,ASSLGSLGDEQY
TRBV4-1,ASRGRLAGVGDTGELF
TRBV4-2,ASSHYPPGSSSYNEQF
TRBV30,AWSVEPGQPQH
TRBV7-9,ASSLRTSGRQETQY
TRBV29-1,SVILYRVGLYNEQF
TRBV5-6,ASSLRTSGSTDTQY
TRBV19,ASSPRGRVEKLF
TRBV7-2,ASTDSSYEQY
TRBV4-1,ASSPISGSIADTQY
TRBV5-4,ASSSGLAGDNEQF
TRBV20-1,SARTGPAF
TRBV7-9,ASSLAEGTWWY
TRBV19,ASGADRPSPSYGYT
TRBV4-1,ASNNRGILGQETQY
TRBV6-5,ASSYEGDRWFNGYT
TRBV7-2,ASSSPAAGGTEAF
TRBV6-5,ASRGASDTQY
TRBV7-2,ASSLGLAGDGSDTQY
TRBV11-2,ASSMGTSGSLEQF
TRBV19,ASSISRWINSNQPQH
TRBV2,ASRGQIVGNQPQH
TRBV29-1,SVDSGSGNTIY
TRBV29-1,SVEGRVNTGELF
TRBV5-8,ASRPGHAF
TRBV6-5,ASSYDITDTQY
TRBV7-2,ASSLVGGGDTQY
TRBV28,ASSFRGLSMNTEAF